The clone carrying this T cell receptor (beta chain) was detected only a few times. This CDR3 contains 16 residues. Trimming took off 5 bases at V and 3 bases at J, with 17 bases between the two ends. This specimen belongs to a study of blood T cells in healthy people across ages. Sample-barcoded 5' priming and a J-beta primer mix drove a second PCR of roughly 6 to 12 cycles. Using its own MiXCR run on the 5' RACE reads, TCRdb lists one record per CDR3 protein. The table records roughly 1,000,000 distinct CDR3 sequences, approximately 25% of them present only once. These same records also appear under a second study, on T cells of mothers and their children.

Sequencing was done on a sample of blood. The sequence derives from a girl aged 2 to 10 in good health. The rearrangement links TRBV12-3 or TRBV12-4 to TRBJ1-3; D may be TRBD1 (5 bases). CDR3 coding DNA: TGTGCCAGCAGTGCTCGGGGGGGGATACATGGAAACACCATATATTTT. It yields the protein CASSARGGIHGNTIYF.